The rows below give T cell receptor beta chains drawn from one sample of a study of T cells in localized non-small cell lung cancer. Generated by immunoSEQ multiplex PCR, the TCRdb table keeps only in-frame clones and is missing some. The sample holds 130,000 or so clones, about 90% seen once. This specimen was peripheral blood, taken before any cancer treatment. Receptor source: a female donor older than 55 with stage I lung adenocarcinoma. The CDR3 runs from the conserved cysteine through the conserved F or W. The order of the fields is V gene, D gene, J gene, clone size, CDR3 protein, CDR3 DNA. D genes are given only for firm matches. Size values are once, few and many counts, or a class for expanded clones, and some rows have none.

TRBV10-1	TRBD2	TRBJ2-7	.	CASSEFSGKSYEQYF	TGCGCCAGCAGTGAGTTTAGCGGGAAGTCCTACGAGCAGTACTTC
TRBV29-1	.	TRBJ2-5	.	CSGKGEGTQYF	TGCAGCGGGAAGGGGGAGGGGACCCAGTACTTC
TRBV19	.	TRBJ1-5	.	CASTTASGNQPQHF	TGTGCCAGCACTACAGCGAGCGGGAATCAGCCCCAGCATTTT
TRBV18	.	TRBJ2-7	few	CASSRQKSSYEQYF	TGTGCCAGCTCACGACAGAAGAGCTCCTACGAGCAGTACTTC
TRBV2	.	TRBJ1-5	.	CASSLDNQPQHF	TGTGCCAGCAGTCTCGACAATCAGCCCCAGCATTTT
TRBV28	TRBD1	TRBJ1-5	.	CASSEGGLGNQPQHF	TGTGCCAGCAGCGAAGGGGGCCTAGGCAATCAGCCCCAGCATTTT
TRBV11-3	.	TRBJ2-7	.	CASSGGGYEQYF	TGTGCCAGCAGCGGGGGCGGGTACGAGCAGTACTTC
TRBV29-1	TRBD2	TRBJ2-7	once	CSGRTSGEQYF	TGCAGCGGCCGGACTAGCGGGGAGCAGTACTTC
TRBV2	TRBD1	TRBJ2-2	.	CASNPTGVAGELFF	TGTGCCAGCAACCCGACAGGGGTGGCCGGGGAGCTGTTTTTT
TRBV7-3	.	TRBJ2-3	.	CASSMTGPDTQYF	TGTGCCAGCAGCATGACCGGGCCAGATACGCAGTATTTT
TRBV28	.	TRBJ1-1	.	CASARDGRSGEAFF	TGTGCCAGCGCCAGGGACGGTCGAAGCGGTGAAGCTTTCTTT
TRBV9	TRBD2	TRBJ2-1	.	CASSEREAWDEQFF	TGTGCCAGCAGCGAGCGGGAGGCCTGGGATGAGCAGTTCTTC
TRBV9	TRBD1	TRBJ2-7	.	CASSVAGQGAVEQYF	TGTGCCAGCAGCGTAGCGGGACAGGGGGCGGTTGAGCAGTACTTC
TRBV5-1	.	TRBJ2-2	.	CASSLVKAPTTGELFF	TGCGCCAGCAGCTTGGTTAAGGCCCCGACCACCGGGGAGCTGTTTTTT
TRBV9	.	TRBJ2-1	.	CASSVSNEQFF	TGTGCCAGCAGCGTAAGCAATGAGCAGTTCTTC
TRBV6-4	.	TRBJ1-2	.	CASSDQLFEGGDYGYTF	TGTGCCAGCAGTGACCAGCTGTTTGAAGGGGGGGACTATGGCTACACCTTC
TRBV9	.	TRBJ1-1	.	CASSSAGWNTEAFF	TGTGCCAGCAGTTCGGCAGGGTGGAACACTGAAGCTTTCTTT
TRBV19	TRBD2	TRBJ2-3	.	CASSYMGLAGDTDTQYF	TGTGCCAGTAGTTATATGGGACTAGCGGGCGACACAGATACGCAGTATTTT
TRBV28	.	TRBJ2-7	.	CATFSYEQYF	TGTGCCACCTTCTCCTACGAGCAGTACTTC
TRBV28	.	TRBJ1-1	.	CASIPHKTGNTEAFF	TGTGCCAGCATCCCTCATAAGACAGGGAACACTGAAGCTTTCTTT
TRBV18	.	TRBJ2-7	.	CASSESGGSYEQYF	TGTGCCAGCTCAGAATCCGGGGGTTCCTACGAGCAGTACTTC
TRBV30	.	TRBJ2-3	.	CAGEQDTDTQYF	TGTGCCGGCGAACAGGACACAGATACGCAGTATTTT
TRBV5-4	TRBD2	TRBJ2-3	.	CASSFRTSGRLDTQYF	TGTGCCAGCAGCTTTCGGACTAGCGGGAGGTTAGATACGCAGTATTTT
TRBV6-6	.	TRBJ1-2	.	CASSLSGRDYGYTF	TGTGCCAGCAGTTTATCTGGACGGGACTATGGCTACACCTTC
TRBV9	.	TRBJ2-1	.	CASSVDPPGDEQFF	TGTGCCAGCAGCGTAGACCCCCCGGGCGATGAGCAGTTCTTC
TRBV29-1	TRBD1	TRBJ2-1	.	CSVTGQGNYNEQFF	TGCAGCGTAACCGGACAGGGCAACTACAATGAGCAGTTCTTC
TRBV7-9	.	TRBJ2-7	.	CASSFPGPTSEQYF	TGTGCCAGCAGCTTCCCGGGCCCTACAAGCGAGCAGTACTTC
TRBV9	.	TRBJ1-3	few	CASSVQGRGNTIYF	TGTGCCAGCAGCGTACAGGGGCGTGGAAACACCATATATTTT
TRBV7-9	TRBD1	TRBJ2-1	.	CASSWDSRSQGREQFF	TGTGCCAGCAGCTGGGACAGTCGGTCTCAGGGGCGGGAGCAGTTCTTC
TRBV18	.	TRBJ2-1	.	CASSRENVGYNEQFF	TGTGCCAGCTCACGGGAAAACGTAGGGTACAATGAGCAGTTCTTC
TRBV7-7	.	TRBJ2-4	.	CASSSVKGRGAKNIQYF	TGTGCCAGCAGCTCGGTTAAGGGGAGGGGGGCCAAAAACATTCAGTACTTC
TRBV5-6	TRBD1	TRBJ2-7	.	CASSWDRAYEQYF	TGTGCCAGCAGCTGGGACAGGGCCTACGAGCAGTACTTC
TRBV28	TRBD1	TRBJ2-7	.	CASRLPGQGNEQYF	TGTGCCAGCAGACTGCCGGGACAGGGTAACGAGCAGTACTTC
TRBV13	TRBD2	TRBJ2-1	.	CASSSRDTDLAGSYNEQFF	TGTGCCAGCAGTTCTCGGGACACCGATCTAGCGGGGTCCTACAATGAGCAGTTCTTC
TRBV9	.	TRBJ2-2	.	CASRQFHNTGELFF	TGTGCCAGCCGGCAATTCCATAACACCGGGGAGCTGTTTTTT
TRBV5-1	TRBD1	TRBJ1-1	.	CASSVLTGGEAFF	TGCGCCAGCAGCGTACTGACAGGGGGAGAAGCTTTCTTT
TRBV18	.	TRBJ2-3	.	CASSPHNGDRQYF	TGTGCCAGCTCACCACATAACGGGGACCGGCAGTATTTT
TRBV5-1	.	TRBJ2-1	.	CASSLSGDLYNEQFF	TGCGCCAGCAGCTTGTCCGGAGACCTATACAATGAGCAGTTCTTC
TRBV9	.	TRBJ1-1	.	CASSVVAVNEAFF	TGTGCCAGCAGCGTAGTCGCGGTTAACGAAGCTTTCTTT
TRBV6-5	.	TRBJ2-7	once	CASYGGREQYF	TGTGCCAGCTATGGGGGGCGCGAGCAGTACTTC
TRBV20-1	.	TRBJ2-5	.	CSAFRGETQYF	TGCAGTGCTTTCAGGGGAGAGACCCAGTACTTC
TRBV28	.	TRBJ2-7	.	CASSQDVQKGHF	TGTGCCAGCAGCCAAGATGTCCAAAAGGGACACTTC
TRBV28	.	TRBJ1-4	.	CASSLLQTNEKLFF	TGTGCCAGCAGTTTGTTGCAAACTAATGAAAAACTGTTTTTT
TRBV11-2	.	TRBJ2-2	.	CASREGYVVTGELFF	TGTGCCAGCAGGGAAGGATACGTGGTCACCGGGGAGCTGTTTTTT
TRBV2	.	TRBJ1-2	.	CASSLQGNYGYTF	TGTGCCAGCAGTTTACAGGGAAACTATGGCTACACCTTC
TRBV29-1	.	TRBJ1-3	.	CSVAGRLSGNTIYF	TGCAGCGTTGCCGGCAGGCTCTCTGGAAACACCATATATTTT
TRBV4-1	.	TRBJ1-1	.	CASSQVGSLAEAFF	TGCGCCAGCAGCCAAGTTGGGAGTTTGGCTGAAGCTTTCTTT
TRBV7-9	.	TRBJ1-5	.	CASSQTDQPQHF	TGTGCCAGCAGCCAAACGGATCAGCCCCAGCATTTT
TRBV11-2	TRBD2	TRBJ2-7	.	CASSFHGLVGIYEQYF	TGTGCCAGCAGCTTCCACGGACTAGTCGGAATCTACGAGCAGTACTTC
TRBV30	.	TRBJ1-1	few	CAWTGSYDTEAFF	TGTGCCTGGACAGGGAGCTATGACACTGAAGCTTTCTTT
TRBV19	.	TRBJ2-2	.	CASSVAGAGELFF	TGTGCCAGTAGTGTAGCTGGAGCCGGGGAGCTGTTTTTT